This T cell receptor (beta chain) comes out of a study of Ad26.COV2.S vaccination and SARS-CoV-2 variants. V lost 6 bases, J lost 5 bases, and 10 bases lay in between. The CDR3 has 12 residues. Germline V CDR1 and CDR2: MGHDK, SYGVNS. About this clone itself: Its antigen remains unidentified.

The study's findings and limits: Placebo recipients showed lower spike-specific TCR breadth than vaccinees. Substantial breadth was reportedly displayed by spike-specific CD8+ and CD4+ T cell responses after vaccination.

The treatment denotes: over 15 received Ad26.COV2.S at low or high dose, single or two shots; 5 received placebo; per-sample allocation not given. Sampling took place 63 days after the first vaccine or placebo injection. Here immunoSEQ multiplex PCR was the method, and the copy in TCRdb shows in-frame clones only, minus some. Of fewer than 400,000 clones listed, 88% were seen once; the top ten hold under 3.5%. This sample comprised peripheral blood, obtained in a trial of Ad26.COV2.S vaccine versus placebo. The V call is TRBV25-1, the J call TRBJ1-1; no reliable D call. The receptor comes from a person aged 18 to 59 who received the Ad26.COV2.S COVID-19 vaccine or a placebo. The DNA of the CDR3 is TGTGCCAGCAGCGCTTACAGTACTGAAGCTTTCTTT. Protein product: CASSAYSTEAFF. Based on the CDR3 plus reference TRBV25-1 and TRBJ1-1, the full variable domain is EADIYQTPRYLVIGTGKKITLECSQTMGHDKMYWYQQDPGMELHLIHYSYGVNSTEKGDLSSESTVSRIRTEHFPLTLESARPSHTSQYLCASSAYSTEAFFGQGTRLTVV.